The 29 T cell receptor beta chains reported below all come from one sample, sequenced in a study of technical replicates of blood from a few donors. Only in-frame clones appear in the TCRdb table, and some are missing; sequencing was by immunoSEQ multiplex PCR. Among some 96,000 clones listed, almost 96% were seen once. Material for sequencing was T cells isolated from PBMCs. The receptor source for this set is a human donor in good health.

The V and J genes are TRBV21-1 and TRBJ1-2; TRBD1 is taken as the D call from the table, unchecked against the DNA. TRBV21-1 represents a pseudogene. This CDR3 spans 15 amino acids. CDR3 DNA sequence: TGTGCCAGCAGCAATCAGAGGGGGCAAAGCTATGGCTACACCTTC. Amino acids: CASSNQRGQSYGYTF.

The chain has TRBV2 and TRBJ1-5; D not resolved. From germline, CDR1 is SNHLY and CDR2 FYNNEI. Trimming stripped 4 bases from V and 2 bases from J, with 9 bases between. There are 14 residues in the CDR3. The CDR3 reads CASSASTGNQPQHF. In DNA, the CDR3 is TGTGCCAGCAGTGCGTCAACAGGCAATCAGCCCCAGCATTTT.

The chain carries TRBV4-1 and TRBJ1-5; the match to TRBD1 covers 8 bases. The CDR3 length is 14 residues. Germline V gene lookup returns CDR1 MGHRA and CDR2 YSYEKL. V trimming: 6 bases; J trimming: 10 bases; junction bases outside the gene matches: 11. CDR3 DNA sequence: TGCGCCAGCAGGCACGGGACAGGCCCGTTCCCCCAGCATTTT. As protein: CASRHGTGPFPQHF.

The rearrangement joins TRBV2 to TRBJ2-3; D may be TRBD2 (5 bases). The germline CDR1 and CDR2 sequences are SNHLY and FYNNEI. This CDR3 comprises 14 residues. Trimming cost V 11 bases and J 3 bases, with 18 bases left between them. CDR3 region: CAVSDTWTTDTQYF. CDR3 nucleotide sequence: TGTGCCGTAAGCGACACATGGACTACAGATACGCAGTATTTT.

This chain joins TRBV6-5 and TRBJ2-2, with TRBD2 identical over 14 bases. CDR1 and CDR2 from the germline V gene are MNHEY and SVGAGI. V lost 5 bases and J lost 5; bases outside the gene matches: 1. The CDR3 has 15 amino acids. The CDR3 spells CASSRTSGRTGELFF. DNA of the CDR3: TGTGCCAGCAGTAGGACTAGCGGGAGGACCGGGGAGCTGTTTTTT.

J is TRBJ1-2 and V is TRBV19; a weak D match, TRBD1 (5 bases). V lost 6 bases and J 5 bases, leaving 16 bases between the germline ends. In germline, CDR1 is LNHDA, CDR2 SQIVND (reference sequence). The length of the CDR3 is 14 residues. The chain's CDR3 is CASRLPRGDYGYTF. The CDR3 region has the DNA TGTGCCAGTAGGCTCCCTCGGGGGGATTATGGCTACACCTTC.

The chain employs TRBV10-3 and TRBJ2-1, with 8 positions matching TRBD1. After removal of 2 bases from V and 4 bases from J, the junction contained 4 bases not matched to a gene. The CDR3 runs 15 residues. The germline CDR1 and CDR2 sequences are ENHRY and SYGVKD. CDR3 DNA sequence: TGTGCCATCAGTGAGCGACAGGGGAATTACAATGAGCAGTTCTTC. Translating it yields CAISERQGNYNEQFF.

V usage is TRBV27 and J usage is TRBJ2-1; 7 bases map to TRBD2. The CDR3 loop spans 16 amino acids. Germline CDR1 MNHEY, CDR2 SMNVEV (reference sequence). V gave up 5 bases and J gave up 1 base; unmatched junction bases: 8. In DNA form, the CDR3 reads TGTGCCAGCAGTCGATCGGGCGGGAGTTCCTACAATGAGCAGTTCTTC. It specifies CASSRSGGSSYNEQFF.

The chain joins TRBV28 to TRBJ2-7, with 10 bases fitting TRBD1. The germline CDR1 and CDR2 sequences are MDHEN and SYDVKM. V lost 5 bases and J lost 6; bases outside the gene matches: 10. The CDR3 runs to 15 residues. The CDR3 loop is CASSDVGDRGFEQYF. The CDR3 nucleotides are TGTGCCAGCAGTGACGTCGGGGACAGGGGTTTCGAGCAGTACTTC.

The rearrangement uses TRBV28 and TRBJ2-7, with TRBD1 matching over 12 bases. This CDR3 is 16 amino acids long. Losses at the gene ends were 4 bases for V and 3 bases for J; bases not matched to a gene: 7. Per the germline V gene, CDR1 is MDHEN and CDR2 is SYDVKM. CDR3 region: CASSSPGQGALYEQYF. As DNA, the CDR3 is TGTGCCAGCAGTTCACCGGGACAGGGGGCTCTCTACGAGCAGTACTTC.

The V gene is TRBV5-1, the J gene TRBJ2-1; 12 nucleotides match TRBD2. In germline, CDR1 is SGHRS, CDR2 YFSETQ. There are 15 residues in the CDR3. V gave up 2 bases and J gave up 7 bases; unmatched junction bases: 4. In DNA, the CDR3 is TGCGCCAGCAGCTTTACTAGCGGGAGGTGGAATGAGCAGTTCTTC. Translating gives CASSFTSGRWNEQFF.

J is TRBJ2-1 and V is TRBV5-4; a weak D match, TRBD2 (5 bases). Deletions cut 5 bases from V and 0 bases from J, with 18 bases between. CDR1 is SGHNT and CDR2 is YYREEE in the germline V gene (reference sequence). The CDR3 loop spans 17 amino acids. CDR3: CASSTVSAANSYNEQFF. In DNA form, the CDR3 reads TGTGCCAGCAGTACGGTCTCAGCGGCGAACTCCTACAATGAGCAGTTCTTC.

In DNA form, the CDR3 reads TGTGCCAGCAAGGCGGCAGGGCGTACAGATACGCAGTATTTT. Residues: CASKAAGRTDTQYF. The gene calls are TRBV13 and TRBJ2-3, with D perhaps matching TRBD1 (5 bases). The germline V and J ends were trimmed by 7 bases and 3 bases, with 14 bases remaining between them. The length of the CDR3 is 14 residues. Germline CDR1 is PRHDT and CDR2 is FYEKMQ (reference sequence).

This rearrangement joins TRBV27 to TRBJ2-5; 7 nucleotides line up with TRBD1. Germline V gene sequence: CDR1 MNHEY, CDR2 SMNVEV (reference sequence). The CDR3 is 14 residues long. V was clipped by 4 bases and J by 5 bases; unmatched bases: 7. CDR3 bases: TGTGCCAGCAGTTCTATCACAGGGGCCGAGACCCAGTACTTC. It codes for CASSSITGAETQYF.

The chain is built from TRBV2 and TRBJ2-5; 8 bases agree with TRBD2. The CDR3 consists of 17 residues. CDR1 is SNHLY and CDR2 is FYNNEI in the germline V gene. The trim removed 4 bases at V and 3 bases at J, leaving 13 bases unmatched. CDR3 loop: CASSVGLAVSFEETQYF. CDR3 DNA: TGTGCCAGCAGTGTAGGACTAGCAGTAAGTTTCGAAGAGACCCAGTACTTC. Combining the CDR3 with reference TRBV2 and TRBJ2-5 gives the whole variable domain EPEVTQTPSHQVTQMGQEVILRCVPISNHLYFYWYRQILGQKVEFLVSFYNNEISEKSEIFDDQFSVERPDGSNFTLKIRSTKLEDSAMYFCASSVGLAVSFEETQYFGPGTRLLVL.

CDR3 in amino acids: CASSGGAGELFF. The DNA for the CDR3 is TGTGCCAGCAGTGGCGGGGCCGGGGAGCTGTTTTTT. J is TRBJ2-2 and V is TRBV2, with a weak D call TRBD2 (6 bases). Germline V gives CDR1 SNHLY, CDR2 FYNNEI. V was trimmed by 4 bases and J by 6 bases, leaving 6 bases between them. CDR3 size: 12 residues.

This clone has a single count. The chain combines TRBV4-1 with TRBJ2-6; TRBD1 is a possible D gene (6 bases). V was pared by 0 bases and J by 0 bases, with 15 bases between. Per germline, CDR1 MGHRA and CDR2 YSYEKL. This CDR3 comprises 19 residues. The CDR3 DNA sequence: TGCGCCAGCAGCCAAGAATGGACAGTTTCTCACTCTGGGGCCAACGTCCTGACTTTC. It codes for CASSQEWTVSHSGANVLTF.

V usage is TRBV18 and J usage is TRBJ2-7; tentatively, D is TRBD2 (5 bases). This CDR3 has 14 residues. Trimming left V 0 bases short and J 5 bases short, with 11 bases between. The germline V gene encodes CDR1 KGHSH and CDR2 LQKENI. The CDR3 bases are TGTGCCAGCTCACCACCCCCGGGGAGCAACGAGCAGTACTTC. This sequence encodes CASSPPPGSNEQYF.

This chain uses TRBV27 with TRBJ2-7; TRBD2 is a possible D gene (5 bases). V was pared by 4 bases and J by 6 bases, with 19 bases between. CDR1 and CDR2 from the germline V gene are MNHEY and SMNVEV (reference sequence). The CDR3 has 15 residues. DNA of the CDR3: TGTGCCAGCAGTTCCCCTCGGGGATGGGGTCTCGAGCAGTACTTC. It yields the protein CASSSPRGWGLEQYF.

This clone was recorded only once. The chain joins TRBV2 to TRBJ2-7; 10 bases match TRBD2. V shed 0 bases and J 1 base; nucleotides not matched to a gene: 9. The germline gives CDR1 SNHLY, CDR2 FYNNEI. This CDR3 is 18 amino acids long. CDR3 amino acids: CASSEAGSGRLSSYEQYF. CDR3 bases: TGTGCCAGCAGTGAAGCTGGTAGCGGGAGGCTCTCGTCCTACGAGCAGTACTTC.

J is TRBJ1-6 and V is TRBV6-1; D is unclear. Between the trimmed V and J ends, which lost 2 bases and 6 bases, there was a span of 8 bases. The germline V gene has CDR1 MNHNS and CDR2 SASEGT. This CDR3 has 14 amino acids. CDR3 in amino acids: CASSEQDTNSPLHF. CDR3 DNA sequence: TGTGCCAGCAGTGAACAAGACACTAATTCACCCCTCCACTTT.

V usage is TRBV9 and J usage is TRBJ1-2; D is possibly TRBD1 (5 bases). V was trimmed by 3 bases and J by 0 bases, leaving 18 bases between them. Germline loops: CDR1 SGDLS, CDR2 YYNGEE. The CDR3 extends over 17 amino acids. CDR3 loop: CASSELGRGAPNYGYTF. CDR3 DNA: TGTGCCAGCAGCGAGCTAGGGCGCGGGGCCCCTAACTATGGCTACACCTTC.

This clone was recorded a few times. CDR3 DNA: TGTGCCAGCAGATTGGGCAGGTTGAGGCAGTACTTC. Protein product: CASRLGRLRQYF. The chain links TRBV6-4 to TRBJ2-7; no clear D gene. Germline V gene sequence: CDR1 MRHNA, CDR2 SNTAGT. V was cut by 6 bases and J by 9 bases, with 15 bases left in between. The CDR3 sequence is 12 residues long.

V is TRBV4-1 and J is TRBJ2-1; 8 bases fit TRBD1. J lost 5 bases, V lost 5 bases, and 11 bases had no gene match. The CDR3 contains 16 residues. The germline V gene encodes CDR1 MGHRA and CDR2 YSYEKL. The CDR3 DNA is TGCGCCAGCAGCTTGCCAAACAGGGGGTCCCACAATGAGCAGTTCTTC. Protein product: CASSLPNRGSHNEQFF.

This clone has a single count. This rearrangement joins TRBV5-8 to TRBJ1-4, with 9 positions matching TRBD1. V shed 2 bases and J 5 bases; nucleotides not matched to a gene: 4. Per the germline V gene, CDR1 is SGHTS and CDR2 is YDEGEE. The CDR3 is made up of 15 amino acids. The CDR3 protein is CASSFAGTGNEKLFF. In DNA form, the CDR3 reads TGTGCCAGCAGCTTCGCCGGGACAGGGAATGAAAAACTGTTTTTT.

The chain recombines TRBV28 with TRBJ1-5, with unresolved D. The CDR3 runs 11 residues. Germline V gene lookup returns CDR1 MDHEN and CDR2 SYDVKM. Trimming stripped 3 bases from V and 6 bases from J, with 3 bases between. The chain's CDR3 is CASSFGQPQHF. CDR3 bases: TGTGCCAGCAGTTTCGGTCAGCCCCAGCATTTT.

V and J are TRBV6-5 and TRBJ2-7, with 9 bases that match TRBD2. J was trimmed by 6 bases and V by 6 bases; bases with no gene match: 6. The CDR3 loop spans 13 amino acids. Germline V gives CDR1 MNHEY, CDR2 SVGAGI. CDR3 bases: TGTGCCAGCAGCCCCGGGACTAGCTCCGAGCAGTACTTC. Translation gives CASSPGTSSEQYF.

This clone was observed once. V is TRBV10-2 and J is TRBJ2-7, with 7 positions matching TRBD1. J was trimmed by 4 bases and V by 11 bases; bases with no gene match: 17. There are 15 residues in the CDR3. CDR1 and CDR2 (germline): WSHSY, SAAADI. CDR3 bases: TGCGCCTCCTCGACAGGGATCGTTCGGGCTTACGAGCAGTACTTC. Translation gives CASSTGIVRAYEQYF.

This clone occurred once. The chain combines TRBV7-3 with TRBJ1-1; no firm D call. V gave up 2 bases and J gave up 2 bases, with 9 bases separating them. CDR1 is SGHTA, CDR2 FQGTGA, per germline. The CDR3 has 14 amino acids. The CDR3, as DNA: TGTGCCAGCAGCTTAGAGCGGTTTAACACTGAAGCTTTCTTT. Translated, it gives CASSLERFNTEAFF.